These 18 T cell receptor beta chains came from one sample sequenced in a study of T cell responses to AZD1222 COVID-19 vaccine (dated by TCRdb to the early 2020s). Libraries were prepared through the immunoSEQ multiplex PCR assay. In its TCRdb copy, this immuneACCESS table keeps in-frame sequences only and misses some clones. Where compared with another copy, unresolved V genes explain less than half of these, and the others have no known cause. The sample data list some 80,000 clones, and around 89% of these were observed just once. More than 8% of the sample rests with the top ten. This specimen's time point label, interpreted: about 28 days (+/-7) after the second vaccine dose. The treatment or condition label, as the study defines it: meningococcal conjugate vaccine given as trial control. The sequencing used peripheral blood, collected 28 days after the second dose of the MenACWY control vaccine. Receptors were obtained from an adult who received the MenACWY meningococcal vaccine as a control.

The chain carries TRBV28 and TRBJ1-1; D unclear. Germline V gene sequence: CDR1 MDHEN, CDR2 SYDVKM. There are 13 residues in the CDR3. Trimming removed 5 bases at V and 4 bases at J, with 11 bases between. The DNA of the CDR3 is TGTGCCAGCAGTCCGGAAAGTGGCACTGAAGCTTTCTTT. Encoded protein: CASSPESGTEAFF.

J is TRBJ1-3 and V is TRBV7-9, with D perhaps TRBD1 (5 bases). The germline CDR1 and CDR2 sequences are SEHNR and FQNEAQ (reference sequence). Trimming cost V 2 bases and J 0 bases, with 11 bases left between them. The CDR3 is 16 amino acids. For the CDR3, the DNA is TGTGCCAGCAGCTTATTGTTCGGGGGCTCTGGAAACACCATATATTTT. Residues: CASSLLFGGSGNTIYF.

The V and J genes are TRBV2 and TRBJ1-4; D is uncertain. This CDR3 contains 12 residues. In germline, CDR1 is SNHLY, CDR2 FYNNEI. Trimming removed 8 bases at V and 11 bases at J, with 15 bases between. The chain's CDR3 is CASGVGPFKLFF. Here the CDR3 DNA reads TGTGCCAGCGGGGTGGGTCCATTTAAACTGTTTTTT.

The rearrangement uses TRBV3-1 (or the pseudogene TRBV3-2) and TRBJ2-7; no clear D gene. Germline-derived CDR1 and CDR2 are LGHDT and YNNKEL (reference sequence). Trimming stripped 4 bases from V and 0 bases from J, with 7 bases between. The CDR3 contains 13 residues. The DNA for the CDR3 is TGTGCCAGCAGCCTCAGACTCTCCTACGAGCAGTACTTC. It specifies CASSLRLSYEQYF.

V is TRBV19 and J is TRBJ1-2; a possible D gene is TRBD1 (5 bases). Trimming pared 1 base from V and 0 bases from J, leaving 18 bases between. In germline, CDR1 is LNHDA, CDR2 SQIVND (reference sequence). This CDR3 is built from 18 residues. CDR3: CASSIAGTGVLANYGYTF. DNA of the CDR3: TGTGCCAGTAGTATAGCCGGGACTGGCGTTCTTGCTAACTATGGCTACACCTTC.

This clone was counted only a few times. The chain uses TRBV5-1 and TRBJ2-5; a weak D match, TRBD1 (7 bases). Germline CDR1 SGHRS, CDR2 YFSETQ. The CDR3 contains 16 residues. The V and J ends lost 4 bases and 5 bases respectively, with 21 bases between them. CDR3 in amino acids: CASSPGRPGGRETQYF. The CDR3 DNA is TGCGCCAGCAGCCCAGGGCGCCCAGGGGGGCGGGAGACCCAGTACTTC.

The chain recombines TRBV3-1 (or the pseudogene TRBV3-2) with TRBJ2-7, with 9 bases that match TRBD1. Germline V CDR1 and CDR2: LGHDT, YNNKEL (reference sequence). The CDR3 loop spans 13 amino acids. The V and J ends lost 4 bases and 5 bases, in that order; junction bases with no gene match: 3. The CDR3 coding sequence is TGTGCCAGCAGCCGGGACAGGGAGGACGAGCAGTACTTC. Protein: CASSRDREDEQYF.

This clone came up a few times. This chain joins TRBV5-4 and TRBJ2-7; D remains unclear. Germline loops: CDR1 SGHNT, CDR2 YYREEE (reference sequence). Trimming pared 0 bases from V and 0 bases from J, leaving 13 bases between. This CDR3 spans 16 amino acids. This CDR3 reads CASSLAETRSSYEQYF. The CDR3 DNA sequence: TGTGCCAGCAGCTTGGCCGAGACTCGGAGCTCCTACGAGCAGTACTTC.

The J gene is TRBJ1-5, the V gene TRBV5-5, with D perhaps matching TRBD1 (5 bases). In germline, CDR1 is SGHKS, CDR2 YYEKEE (reference sequence). Trimming stripped 3 bases from V and 4 bases from J, with 11 bases between. The CDR3 extends over 14 amino acids. The CDR3 DNA reads TGTGCCAGCAGCTCAGGGTTGAGGAATCAGCCCCAGCATTTT. Translating it yields CASSSGLRNQPQHF.

The chain carries TRBV6-5 and TRBJ1-5; D perhaps matches TRBD1 (5 bases). Germline loops: CDR1 MNHEY, CDR2 SVGAGI. Trimming pared 6 bases from V and 5 bases from J, leaving 17 bases between. CDR3 length: 15 amino acids. CDR3 in amino acids: CASRPSGARDQPQHF. In DNA, the CDR3 is TGTGCCAGCAGGCCCTCCGGGGCGCGAGATCAGCCCCAGCATTTT.

The chain employs TRBV30 and TRBJ2-1; 9 nucleotides line up with TRBD2. With 5 bases clipped from V and 0 bases from J, the junction kept 8 bases outside the gene matches. The CDR3 has 16 residues. In germline, CDR1 is GTSNPN, CDR2 SVGIG (reference sequence). The CDR3 region is CAWLPPAGGSYNEQFF. CDR3 coding DNA: TGTGCCTGGCTACCCCCAGCGGGGGGCTCCTACAATGAGCAGTTCTTC.

The CDR3 protein is CAWSRTGRTEAFF. As DNA, the CDR3 is TGTGCCTGGAGTCGCACAGGGCGAACTGAAGCTTTCTTT. The chain combines TRBV30 with TRBJ1-1; maybe TRBD1 (6 bases). The CDR3 runs 13 residues. Trimming cost V 2 bases and J 5 bases, with 12 bases left between them. The germline CDR1 and CDR2 sequences are GTSNPN and SVGIG (reference sequence). The entire variable domain, with the rest obtained from reference TRBV30 and TRBJ1-1, is as follows: SQTIHQWPATLVQPVGSPLSLECTVEGTSNPNLYWYRQAAGRGLQLLFYSVGIGQISSEVPQNLSASRPQDRQFILSSKKLLLSDSGFYLCAWSRTGRTEAFFGQGTRLTVV.

This sequence joins TRBV9 and TRBJ2-5; 7 bases are shared with TRBD2. The CDR3 loop spans 16 amino acids. Germline V gene lookup returns CDR1 SGDLS and CDR2 YYNGEE. The trim removed 0 bases at V and 1 base at J, leaving 6 bases unmatched. The CDR3 sequence is CASSVVPSSGQETQYF. The DNA for the CDR3 is TGTGCCAGCAGCGTAGTTCCTTCTAGCGGCCAAGAGACCCAGTACTTC.

The DNA for the CDR3 is TGTGCCAGCAGCCTGACAGGGGGGAAAAACATTCAGTACTTC. This translates into CASSLTGGKNIQYF. V usage is TRBV27 and J usage is TRBJ2-4; 9 nucleotides align to TRBD1. V was pared by 6 bases and J by 4 bases, with 4 bases of the junction left unmatched. CDR1 is MNHEY, CDR2 SMNVEV, per germline (reference sequence). The CDR3 contains 14 residues.

The chain uses TRBV27 and TRBJ2-7, with D perhaps TRBD1 (6 bases). The CDR3 spans 13 residues. Per the germline V gene, CDR1 is MNHEY and CDR2 is SMNVEV (reference sequence). V was clipped by 2 bases and J by 2 bases, with 7 bases between them. In DNA form, the CDR3 reads TGTGCCAGCAGTTTAGCAGGGGCCTACGAGCAGTACTTC. This encodes CASSLAGAYEQYF.

To note about this clone: Its ends do not fully match the called genes, so a read error is possible. This chain links TRBV20-1 with TRBJ1-1; no clear D gene. CDR3 size: 9 residues. CDR1 is DFQATT, CDR2 SNEGSKA, per germline (reference sequence). The CDR3 coding sequence is TGCAGTGCTAGTGAGACCCGCGTCTTT. This gives the protein CSASETRVF.

The rearrangement uses TRBV7-2 and TRBJ2-1; tentatively, D is TRBD2 (5 bases). The V gene's germline CDR1 is SGHTA and CDR2 FQGNSA. CDR3 length: 13 amino acids. Between the trimmed V and J ends, which lost 3 bases and 10 bases, there was a span of 13 bases. CDR3 bases: TGTGCCAGCAGCTTCGTAGCGTCCCCCGAGCAGTTCTTC. Its protein product is CASSFVASPEQFF.

The chain joins TRBV7-9 to TRBJ2-2; the D is unclear. Trimming left V 5 bases short and J 4 bases short, with 14 bases between. There are 15 residues in the CDR3. Looked up from germline, CDR1 is SEHNR and CDR2 is FQNEAQ (reference sequence). The CDR3 is CASSQMTPTTGELFF. The CDR3 DNA reads TGTGCCAGCAGCCAGATGACTCCTACCACCGGGGAGCTGTTTTTT.